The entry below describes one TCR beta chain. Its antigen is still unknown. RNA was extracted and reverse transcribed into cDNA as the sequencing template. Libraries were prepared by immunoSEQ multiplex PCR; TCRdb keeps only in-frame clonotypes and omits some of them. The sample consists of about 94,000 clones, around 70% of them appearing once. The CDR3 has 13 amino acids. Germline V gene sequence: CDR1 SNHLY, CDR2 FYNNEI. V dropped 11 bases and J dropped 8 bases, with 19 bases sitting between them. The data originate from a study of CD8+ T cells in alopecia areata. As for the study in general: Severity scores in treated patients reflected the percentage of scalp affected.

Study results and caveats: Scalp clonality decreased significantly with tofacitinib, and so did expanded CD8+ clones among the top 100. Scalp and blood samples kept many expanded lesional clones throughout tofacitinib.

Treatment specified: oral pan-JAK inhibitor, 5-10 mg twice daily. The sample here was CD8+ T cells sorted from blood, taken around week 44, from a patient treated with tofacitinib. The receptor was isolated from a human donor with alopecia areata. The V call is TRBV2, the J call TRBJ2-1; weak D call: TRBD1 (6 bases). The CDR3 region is CAGAQGPWDEQFF. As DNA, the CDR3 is TGTGCCGGAGCACAGGGCCCGTGGGATGAGCAGTTCTTC. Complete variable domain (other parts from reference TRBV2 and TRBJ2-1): EPEVTQTPSHQVTQMGQEVILRCVPISNHLYFYWYRQILGQKVEFLVSFYNNEISEKSEIFDDQFSVERPDGSNFTLKIRSTKLEDSAMYFCAGAQGPWDEQFFGPGTRLTVL.